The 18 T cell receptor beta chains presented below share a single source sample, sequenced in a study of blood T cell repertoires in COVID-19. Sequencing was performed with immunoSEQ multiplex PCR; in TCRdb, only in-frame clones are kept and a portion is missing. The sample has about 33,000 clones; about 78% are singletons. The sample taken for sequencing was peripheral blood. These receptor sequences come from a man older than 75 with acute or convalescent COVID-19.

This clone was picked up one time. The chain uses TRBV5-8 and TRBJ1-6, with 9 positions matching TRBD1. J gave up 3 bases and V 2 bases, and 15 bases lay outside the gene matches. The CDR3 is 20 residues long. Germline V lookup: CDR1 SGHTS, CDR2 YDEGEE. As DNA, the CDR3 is TGTGCCAGCAGCTTAAATACCGGGACAGGGAATCCTCGCTATAATTCACCCCTCCACTTT. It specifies CASSLNTGTGNPRYNSPLHF.

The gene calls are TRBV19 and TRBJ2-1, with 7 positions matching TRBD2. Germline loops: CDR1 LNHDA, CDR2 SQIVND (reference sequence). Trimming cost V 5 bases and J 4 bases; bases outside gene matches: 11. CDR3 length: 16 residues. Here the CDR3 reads CASSGTNALRYNEQFF. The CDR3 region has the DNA TGTGCCAGTAGTGGGACTAATGCCCTCCGGTACAATGAGCAGTTCTTC.

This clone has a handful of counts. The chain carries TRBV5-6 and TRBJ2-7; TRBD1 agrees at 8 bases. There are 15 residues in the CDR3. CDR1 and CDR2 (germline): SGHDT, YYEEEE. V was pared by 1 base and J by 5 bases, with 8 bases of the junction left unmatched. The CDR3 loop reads CASSLNGQGRNEQYF. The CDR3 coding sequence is TGTGCCAGCAGCTTGAACGGACAGGGAAGAAACGAGCAGTACTTC.

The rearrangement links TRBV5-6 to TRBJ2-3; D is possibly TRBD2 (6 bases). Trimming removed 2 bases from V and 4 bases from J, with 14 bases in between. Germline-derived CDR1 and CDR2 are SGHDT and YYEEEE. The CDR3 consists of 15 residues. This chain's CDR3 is CASSFLTGVADTQYF. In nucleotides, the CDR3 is TGTGCCAGCAGCTTTCTAACGGGGGTGGCAGATACGCAGTATTTT.

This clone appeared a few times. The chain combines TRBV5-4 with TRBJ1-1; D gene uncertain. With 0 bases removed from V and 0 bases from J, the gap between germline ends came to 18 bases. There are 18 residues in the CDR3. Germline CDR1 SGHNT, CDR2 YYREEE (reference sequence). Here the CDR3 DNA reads TGTGCCAGCAGCTTGGCCGGCGGAATCTATCCTTTGAACACTGAAGCTTTCTTT. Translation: CASSLAGGIYPLNTEAFF.

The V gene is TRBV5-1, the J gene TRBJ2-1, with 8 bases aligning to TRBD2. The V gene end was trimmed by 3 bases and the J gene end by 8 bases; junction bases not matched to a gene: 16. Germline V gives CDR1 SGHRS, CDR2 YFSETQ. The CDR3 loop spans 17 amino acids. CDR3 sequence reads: CASSSLRVRGGGDEQFF. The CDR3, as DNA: TGCGCCAGCAGCTCACTGAGGGTACGGGGGGGCGGAGATGAGCAGTTCTTC.

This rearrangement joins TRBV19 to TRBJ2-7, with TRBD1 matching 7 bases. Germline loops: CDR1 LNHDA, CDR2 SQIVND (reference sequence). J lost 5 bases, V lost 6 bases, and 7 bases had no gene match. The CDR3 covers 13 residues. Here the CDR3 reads CASRKQGKNEQYF. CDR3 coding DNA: TGTGCCAGTAGAAAACAGGGGAAAAACGAGCAGTACTTC.

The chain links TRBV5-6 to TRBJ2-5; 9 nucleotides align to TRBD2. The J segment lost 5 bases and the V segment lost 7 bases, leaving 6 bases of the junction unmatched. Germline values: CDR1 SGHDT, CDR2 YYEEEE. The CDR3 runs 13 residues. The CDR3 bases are TGTGCCAGCTGCCTAGCGGGGATCGAGACCCAGTACTTC. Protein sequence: CASCLAGIETQYF.

The CDR3 region has the DNA TGTGCCAGCAGTCCTCCGACAGGAGTAGCCGAGCAGTACTTC. As protein: CASSPPTGVAEQYF. The chain carries TRBV27 and TRBJ2-7, with D perhaps TRBD1 (6 bases). CDR1 is MNHEY, CDR2 SMNVEV, per germline (reference sequence). The V end was cut by 5 bases, the J end by 6 bases, with 17 bases between. This CDR3 is built from 14 residues.

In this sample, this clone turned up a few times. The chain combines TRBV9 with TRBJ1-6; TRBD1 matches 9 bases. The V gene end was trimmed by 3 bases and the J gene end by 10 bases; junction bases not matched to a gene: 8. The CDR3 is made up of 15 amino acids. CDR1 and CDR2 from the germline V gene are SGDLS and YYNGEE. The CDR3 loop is CASSEGQGPDSPLHF. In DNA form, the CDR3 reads TGTGCCAGCAGCGAGGGACAGGGCCCGGACTCACCCCTCCACTTT.

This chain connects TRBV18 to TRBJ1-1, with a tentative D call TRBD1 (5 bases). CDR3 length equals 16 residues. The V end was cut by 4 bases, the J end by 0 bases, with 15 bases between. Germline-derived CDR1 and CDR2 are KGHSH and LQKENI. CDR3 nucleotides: TGTGCCAGCTCACTGAGGAGACAGTCTATGAACACTGAAGCTTTCTTT. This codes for CASSLRRQSMNTEAFF. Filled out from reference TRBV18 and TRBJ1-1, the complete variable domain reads NAGVMQNPRHLVRRRGQEARLRCSPMKGHSHVYWYRQLPEEGLKFMVYLQKENIIDESGMPKERFSAEFPKEGPSILRIQQVVRGDSAAYFCASSLRRQSMNTEAFFGQGTRLTVV.

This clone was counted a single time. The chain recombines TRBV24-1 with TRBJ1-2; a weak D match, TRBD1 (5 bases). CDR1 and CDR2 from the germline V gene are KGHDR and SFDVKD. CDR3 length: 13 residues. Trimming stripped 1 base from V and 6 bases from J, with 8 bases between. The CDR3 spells CATSDFVGDGYTF. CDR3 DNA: TGTGCCACCAGTGATTTTGTAGGGGATGGCTACACCTTC.

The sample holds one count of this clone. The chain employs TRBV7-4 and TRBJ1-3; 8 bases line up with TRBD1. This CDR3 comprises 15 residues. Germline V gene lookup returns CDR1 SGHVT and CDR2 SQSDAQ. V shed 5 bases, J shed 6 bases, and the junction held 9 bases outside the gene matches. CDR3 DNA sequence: TGTGCCAGCAGCCTCCACAAGACAGGGGTAAACACCATATATTTT. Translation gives CASSLHKTGVNTIYF.

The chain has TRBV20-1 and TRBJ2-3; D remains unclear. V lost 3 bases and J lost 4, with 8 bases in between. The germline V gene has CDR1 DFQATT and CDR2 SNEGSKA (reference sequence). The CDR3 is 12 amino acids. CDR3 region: CSASQASDTQYF. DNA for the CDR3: TGCAGTGCTAGTCAAGCTTCAGATACGCAGTATTTT.

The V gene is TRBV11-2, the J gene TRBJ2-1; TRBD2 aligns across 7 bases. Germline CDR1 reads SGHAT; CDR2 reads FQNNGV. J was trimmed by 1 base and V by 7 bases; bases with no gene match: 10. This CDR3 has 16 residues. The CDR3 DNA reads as TGTGCCAGCATTCCCCGGGGCGGGGGTTCCTACAATGAGCAGTTCTTC. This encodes CASIPRGGGSYNEQFF.

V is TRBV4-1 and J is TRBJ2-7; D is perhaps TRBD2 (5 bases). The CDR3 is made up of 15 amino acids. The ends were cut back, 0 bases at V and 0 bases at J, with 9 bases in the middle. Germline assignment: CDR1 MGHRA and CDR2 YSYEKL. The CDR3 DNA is TGCGCCAGCAGCCAAGATACGGGAATCTCCTACGAGCAGTACTTC. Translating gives CASSQDTGISYEQYF.

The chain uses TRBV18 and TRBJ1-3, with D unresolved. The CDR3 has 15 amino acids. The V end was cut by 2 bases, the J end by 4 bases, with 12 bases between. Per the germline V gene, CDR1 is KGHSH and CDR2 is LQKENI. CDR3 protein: CASSPARGAGNTIYF. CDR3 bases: TGTGCCAGCTCACCAGCCCGGGGAGCAGGAAACACCATATATTTT.

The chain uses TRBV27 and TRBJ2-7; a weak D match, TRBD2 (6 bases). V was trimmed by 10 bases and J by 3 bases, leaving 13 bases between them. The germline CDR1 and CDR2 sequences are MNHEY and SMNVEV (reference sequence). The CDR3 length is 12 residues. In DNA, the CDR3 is TGTGCCATAGGGAGGTGGGGCTACGAGCAGTACTTC. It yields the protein CAIGRWGYEQYF.